The sequence of this TCR beta chain was determined in a study of cytomegalovirus exposure and HLA in healthy donors. Findings and limits, study-wide: Most TCR beta V segments were productive about 87% or about 30% of the time in an earlier analysis. An analysis was carried out later, and it reportedly showed fewer N-insertions in an Asian-associated ancestry cluster than the approximately 710-donor mean.

This clone was detected a few times. The antigen remains unidentified. CDR1 and CDR2 (germline): SGHKS, YYEKEE (reference sequence). The CDR3 is made up of 16 amino acids. J gave up 1 base and V 4 bases, and 6 bases lay outside the gene matches. The PCR contained 60 Vbeta and 13 Jbeta primers. Method: immunoSEQ multiplex PCR; TCRdb's copy keeps in-frame clones and lacks some. This sample has over 150,000 clones, with around 69% found just once. Material for sequencing was PBMCs. The V gene is TRBV5-5, the J gene TRBJ2-3; TRBD2 agrees at 10 bases. The sequence derives from a man in his fifties or sixties in good health and CMV-seronegative. The CDR3 sequence: CASSRGLAGGTDTQYF. Written as DNA, the CDR3 is TGTGCCAGCAGCCGGGGGCTAGCGGGAGGCACAGATACGCAGTATTTT.